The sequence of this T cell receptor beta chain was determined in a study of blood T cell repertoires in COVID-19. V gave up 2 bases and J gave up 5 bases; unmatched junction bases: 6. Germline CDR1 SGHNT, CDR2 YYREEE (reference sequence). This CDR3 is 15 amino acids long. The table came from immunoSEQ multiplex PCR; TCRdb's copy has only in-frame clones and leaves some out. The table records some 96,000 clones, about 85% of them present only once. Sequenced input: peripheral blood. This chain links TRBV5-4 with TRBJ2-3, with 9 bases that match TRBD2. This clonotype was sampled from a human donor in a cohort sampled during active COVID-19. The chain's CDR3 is CASSFSGSARDTQYF. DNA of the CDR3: TGTGCCAGCAGCTTTAGCGGGAGTGCGCGAGATACGCAGTATTTT.